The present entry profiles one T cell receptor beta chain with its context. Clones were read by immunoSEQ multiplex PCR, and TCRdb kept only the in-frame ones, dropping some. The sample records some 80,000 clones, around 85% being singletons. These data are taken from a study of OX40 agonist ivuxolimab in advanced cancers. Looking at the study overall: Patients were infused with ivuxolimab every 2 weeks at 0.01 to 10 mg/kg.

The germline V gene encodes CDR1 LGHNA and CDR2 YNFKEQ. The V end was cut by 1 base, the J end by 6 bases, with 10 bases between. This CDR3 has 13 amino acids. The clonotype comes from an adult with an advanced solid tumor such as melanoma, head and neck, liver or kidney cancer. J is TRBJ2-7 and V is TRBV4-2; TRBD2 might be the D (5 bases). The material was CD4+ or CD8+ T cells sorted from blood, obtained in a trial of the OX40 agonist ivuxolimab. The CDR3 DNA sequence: TGTGCCAGCAGCCAAGTGCTAGCTCTCGAGCAGTACTTC. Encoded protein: CASSQVLALEQYF.